Listed below are T cell receptor beta chains from one sample, sequenced in a study of CD8 T cells in Susac syndrome. TCRdb ran MiXCR on the immunoSEQ multiplex PCR reads and lists one entry per CDR3 protein. The sample has a few hundred thousand distinct CDR3 sequences; approximately 84% are singletons. The specimen was CD8+ T cells from PBMCs. The receptors stem from a human donor with multiple sclerosis. Each CDR3 is given with its conserved first and last residue. D genes are given only for firm matches. Size is stated for part of the rows, as once, few or many counts, or as a class when the clone is expanded.

len	d_gene	abundance	j_gene	v_gene	CDR3aa	CDR3nt
14	-	few	TRBJ1-5	TRBV12-3/TRBV12-4	CASRVGGSNQPQHF	TGTGCCAGCAGGGTCGGAGGGAGCAATCAGCCCCAGCATTTT
14	-	-	TRBJ2-4	TRBV27	CAIAPDSSKNIQYF	TGTGCCATCGCTCCAGACAGTAGCAAAAACATTCAGTACTTC
17	TRBD2	-	TRBJ2-7	TRBV23-1	CASSQSFSGRARKEQYF	TGCGCCAGCAGTCAATCGTTTAGCGGGAGGGCCCGAAAGGAGCAGTACTTC
13	-	-	TRBJ2-7	TRBV4-1	CASSHDPDYEQYF	TGCGCCAGCAGCCACGATCCCGACTACGAGCAGTACTTC
14	TRBD1	once	TRBJ1-5	TRBV27	CASRPTGGHQPQHF	TGTGCCAGCAGACCGACAGGGGGTCATCAGCCCCAGCATTTT
15	-	-	TRBJ2-1	TRBV5-6	CASSGGTTQLDEQFF	TGTGCCAGCAGCGGCGGGACGACCCAGCTCGATGAGCAGTTCTTC
16	TRBD1	-	TRBJ1-5	TRBV19	CASRLDRGYSNQPQHF	TGTGCCAGTAGATTGGACAGGGGTTATAGCAATCAGCCCCAGCATTTT
14	-	-	TRBJ2-7	TRBV27	CASSQSTPGYEQYF	TGTGCCAGCAGTCAATCCACGCCGGGCTACGAGCAGTACTTC
11	-	-	TRBJ2-7	TRBV25-1	CASSGWHEQYF	TGTGCCAGCAGTGGGTGGCACGAGCAGTACTTC
16	TRBD2	-	TRBJ2-1	TRBV4-1	CASSRKVLAGLLEQFF	TGCGCCAGCAGCCGGAAGGTGCTAGCGGGCCTTTTAGAGCAGTTCTTC
16	-	-	TRBJ2-1	TRBV9	CASSPPPSGFYNEQFF	TGTGCCAGCAGCCCCCCGCCTAGTGGTTTCTACAATGAGCAGTTCTTC
15	TRBD2	-	TRBJ2-5	TRBV9	CASSTSGSGKETQYF	TGTGCCAGCAGCACGTCCGGCAGCGGGAAAGAGACCCAGTACTTC
15	-	-	TRBJ1-4	TRBV20-1	CSARDSVTTNEKLFF	TGCAGTGCTAGAGATTCCGTTACAACTAATGAAAAACTGTTTTTT
17	-	once	TRBJ2-7	TRBV4-1	CASSQEGGSGAGYEQYF	TGCGCCAGCAGCCAAGAAGGAGGTAGCGGAGCCGGTTACGAGCAGTACTTC
17	TRBD2	-	TRBJ2-2	TRBV14	CASSHRLAGYNTGELFF	TGTGCCAGCAGCCACCGACTAGCGGGATACAACACCGGGGAGCTGTTTTTT
13	TRBD1	-	TRBJ2-7	TRBV27	CASSFGTGSEQYF	TGTGCCAGCAGTTTTGGGACAGGATCCGAGCAGTACTTC
14	TRBD2	once	TRBJ2-1	TRBV9	CASSGGTSGSEQFF	TGTGCCAGCAGCGGCGGGACTAGCGGGAGTGAGCAGTTCTTC
14	-	-	TRBJ2-2	TRBV5-8	CASSLATYSGELFF	TGTGCCAGCAGCTTGGCCACCTATTCCGGGGAGCTGTTTTTT
12	-	-	TRBJ2-1	TRBV5-1	CASRPDYNEQFF	TGCGCCAGCAGGCCGGACTACAATGAGCAGTTCTTC
16	TRBD1	once	TRBJ2-3	TRBV29-1	CSVSGVRDRIADTQYF	TGCAGCGTATCCGGAGTCCGGGACAGGATTGCTGATACGCAGTATTTT
13	-	-	TRBJ2-6	TRBV27	CASSLSGANVLTF	TGTGCCAGCAGCTTGTCCGGGGCCAACGTCCTGACTTTC
14	-	-	TRBJ2-2	TRBV19	CASNHGRLGGELFF	TGTGCCAGTAATCACGGGAGATTAGGCGGGGAGCTGTTTTTT
13	-	-	TRBJ2-4	TRBV6-1	CASRGAPKNIQYF	TGTGCCAGCAGGGGAGCTCCCAAAAACATTCAGTACTTC
12	-	-	TRBJ2-1	TRBV11-2	CASRETRNEQFF	TGTGCCAGCAGGGAGACTAGGAATGAGCAGTTCTTC
11	TRBD2	-	TRBJ2-1	TRBV29-1	CGGRVPNEQFF	TGCGGAGGGAGGGTCCCCAATGAGCAGTTCTTC
12	TRBD2	-	TRBJ2-3	TRBV9	CATSGASDTQYF	TGTGCCACGAGCGGGGCTTCAGATACGCAGTATTTT
15	-	once	TRBJ2-2	TRBV6-5	CASSYGQGNTGELFF	TGTGCCAGCAGTTACGGCCAGGGAAACACCGGGGAGCTGTTTTTT
14	TRBD1	-	TRBJ1-1	TRBV30	CAWRDRIMNTEAFF	TGTGCCTGGAGGGACAGGATCATGAACACTGAAGCTTTCTTT
14	TRBD1	few	TRBJ2-7	TRBV6-1	CASGSLDRPYEQYF	TGTGCCAGCGGAAGCCTGGACAGGCCTTACGAGCAGTACTTC
17	TRBD2	few	TRBJ2-5	TRBV4-2	CASSQATSGRYWETQYF	TGTGCCAGCAGCCAAGCGACTAGCGGGAGATATTGGGAGACCCAGTACTTC
13	TRBD1	-	TRBJ2-7	TRBV29-1	CSGGPGQLHEQYF	TGCAGCGGGGGTCCGGGACAGCTCCACGAGCAGTACTTC
18	TRBD2	-	TRBJ2-2	TRBV7-4	CASSPRLAGDTNTGELFF	TGTGCCAGCAGCCCGAGACTAGCGGGAGATACGAACACCGGGGAGCTGTTTTTT
13	-	-	TRBJ1-1	TRBV19	CASSISKNTEAFF	TGTGCCAGTAGTATTTCCAAGAACACTGAAGCTTTCTTT
16	TRBD2	-	TRBJ2-2	TRBV27	CASSNHRDYNTGELFF	TGTGCCAGCAGTAACCACCGGGACTATAACACCGGGGAGCTGTTTTTT
13	TRBD2	few	TRBJ2-7	TRBV12-3/TRBV12-4	CASSPREPYEQYF	TGTGCCAGCAGTCCGCGGGAGCCGTACGAGCAGTACTTC
14	TRBD2	-	TRBJ2-1	TRBV20-1	CSASSGSFRNEQFF	TGCAGTGCTAGTAGCGGGAGTTTCAGGAATGAGCAGTTCTTC